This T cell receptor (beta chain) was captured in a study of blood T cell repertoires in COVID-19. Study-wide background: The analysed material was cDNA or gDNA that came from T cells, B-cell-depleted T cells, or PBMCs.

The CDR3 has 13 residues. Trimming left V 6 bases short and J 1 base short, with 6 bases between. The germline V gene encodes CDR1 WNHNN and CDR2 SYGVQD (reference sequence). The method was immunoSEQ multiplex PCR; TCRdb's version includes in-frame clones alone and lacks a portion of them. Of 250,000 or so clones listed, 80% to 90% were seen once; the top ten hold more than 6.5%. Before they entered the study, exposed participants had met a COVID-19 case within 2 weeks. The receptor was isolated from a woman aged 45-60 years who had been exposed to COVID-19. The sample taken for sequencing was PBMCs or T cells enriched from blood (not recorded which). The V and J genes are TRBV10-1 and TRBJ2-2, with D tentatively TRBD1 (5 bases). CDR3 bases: TGCGCCAGCAGGGGGCGGAACACCGGGGAGCTGTTTTTT. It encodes CASRGRNTGELFF.